This is a list of T cell receptor beta chains from one sample in a study of control samples from healthy donors and cancer patients. The assay was immunoSEQ multiplex PCR, and TCRdb's table has in-frame clones only and misses some. The top ten clones hold 2% to 2.5% of a sample with approximately 150,000 clones, about 91% of them seen once. Sequenced material: blood. The source is a woman between 40 and 55 years old in good health. CDR3s include the opening cysteine and the closing phenylalanine or tryptophan. A D gene is named only where the DNA matches it firmly. Only part of the rows carry a size: once, few, many, or a class if the clone is expanded.

clone_size j_call d_call v_call cdr3_aa cdr3_nt
NA TRBJ1-1 NA TRBV19 CASPRGGEAFF TGTGCCAGCCCCCGGGGCGGTGAAGCTTTCTTT
NA TRBJ2-3 TRBD2 TRBV6-1 CASSDDLRGTDTQYF TGTGCCAGCAGTGATGACTTGCGGGGGACAGATACGCAGTATTTT
NA TRBJ2-3 NA TRBV2 CASSERFF TGTGCCAGCAGTGAGAGGTTTTTT
NA TRBJ2-1 NA TRBV12-3/TRBV12-4 CASSLVENNEQFF TGTGCCAGCAGTTTAGTAGAAAACAATGAGCAGTTCTTC
NA TRBJ1-3 NA TRBV7-3 CASSLTSGSGNTIYF TGTGCCAGCAGCTTAACCTCAGGGTCTGGAAACACCATATATTTT
few TRBJ1-6 TRBD1 TRBV5-1 CASTIQGAHNSPLHF TGCGCCAGCACGATTCAGGGGGCTCACAATTCACCCCTCCACTTT
NA TRBJ1-2 NA TRBV19 CASSSLGGDYGYTF TGTGCCAGTAGTTCTCTTGGTGGGGACTATGGCTACACCTTC
NA TRBJ2-2 TRBD2 TRBV19 CASSGWLAGGPTGELFF TGTGCCAGTAGTGGATGGCTAGCGGGGGGGCCGACCGGGGAGCTGTTTTTT
NA TRBJ1-2 NA TRBV9 CASSPHMTANYGYTF TGTGCCAGCAGCCCCCACATGACAGCTAACTATGGCTACACCTTC
NA TRBJ2-5 NA TRBV18 CASSPGRLETQYF TGTGCCAGCTCACCAGGGCGTCTAGAGACCCAGTACTTC
NA TRBJ2-3 TRBD2 TRBV3-1/TRBV3-2 CASSQDWAGGTDTQYF TGTGCCAGCAGCCAAGACTGGGCGGGGGGGACAGATACGCAGTATTTT
NA TRBJ2-7 TRBD1 TRBV7-9 CASSSTRDRGYEQYF TGTGCCAGCAGCTCAACCCGGGACAGGGGGTACGAGCAGTACTTC
NA TRBJ1-1 TRBD1 TRBV5-1 CASRRDQGAEAFF TGCGCCAGCAGGCGCGACCAGGGGGCTGAAGCTTTCTTT
NA TRBJ1-1 NA TRBV6-5 CASSYGNGLNTEAFF TGTGCCAGCAGTTACGGGAACGGCTTGAACACTGAAGCTTTCTTT
once TRBJ1-1 TRBD1 TRBV3-1/TRBV3-2 CASSQDPGGLNTEAFF TGTGCCAGCAGCCAAGATCCAGGGGGCCTGAACACTGAAGCTTTCTTT
NA TRBJ2-3 TRBD2 TRBV3-1/TRBV3-2 CASSQASGGATDTQYF TGTGCCAGCAGCCAAGCCAGCGGGGGGGCCACGGATACGCAGTATTTT
NA TRBJ1-5 NA TRBV27 CASSLSGVGQPQHF TGTGCCAGCAGTTTATCAGGGGTAGGCCAGCCCCAGCATTTT
NA TRBJ2-2 TRBD1 TRBV5-4 CASSLDRGPGGELFF TGTGCCAGCAGTCTTGACAGGGGGCCGGGCGGGGAGCTGTTTTTT
NA TRBJ1-1 NA TRBV10-3 CAISESRTVEAFF TGTGCCATCAGTGAGTCCCGAACAGTTGAAGCTTTCTTT
once TRBJ1-6 NA TRBV7-9 CASSDGTPGSPLHF TGTGCCAGCAGCGACGGGACGCCAGGTTCACCCCTCCACTTT
NA TRBJ1-1 NA TRBV29-1 CSDHQAFF TGCAGCGATCACCAAGCTTTCTTT
NA TRBJ2-7 NA TRBV2 CASSERSSYEQYF TGTGCCAGCAGTGAAAGGAGCTCCTACGAGCAGTACTTC
NA TRBJ2-3 NA TRBV6-5 CATGAPRTDTQYF TGTGCCACGGGGGCCCCACGCACAGATACGCAGTATTTT
NA TRBJ1-4 NA TRBV9 CASSVGGTHGEKLFF TGTGCCAGCAGCGTAGGGGGTACCCATGGGGAAAAACTGTTTTTT
NA TRBJ2-4 NA TRBV6-5 CASRTLAAKNIQYF TGTGCCAGCAGGACACTAGCAGCCAAAAACATTCAGTACTTC
NA TRBJ1-4 NA TRBV7-8 CASSLGLGEKLFF TGTGCCAGCAGCTTAGGATTGGGCGAGAAACTGTTTTTT
NA TRBJ1-5 TRBD1 TRBV6-5 CASSRTGGGNQPQHF TGTGCCAGCAGTAGAACAGGGGGCGGTAATCAGCCCCAGCATTTT
NA TRBJ1-2 TRBD1 TRBV7-7 CASSLATGGAETNYGYTF TGTGCCAGCAGCCTGGCGACAGGGGGCGCCGAAACTAACTATGGCTACACCTTC
NA TRBJ2-3 NA TRBV3-1/TRBV3-2 CASSQGLDSTDTQYF TGTGCCAGCAGCCAAGGCCTAGATAGCACAGATACGCAGTATTTT
NA TRBJ2-2 TRBD2 TRBV6-6 CGLSGGPNTGELFF TGTGGTCTTAGCGGGGGACCTAACACCGGGGAGCTGTTTTTT
NA TRBJ1-1 TRBD1 TRBV5-5 CASRGQGVEAFF TGTGCCAGCAGAGGACAGGGCGTTGAAGCTTTCTTT
once TRBJ2-1 NA TRBV7-8 CASSTLAGTYNEQFF TGTGCCAGCAGCACCCTGGCAGGGACCTACAATGAGCAGTTCTTC
NA TRBJ1-2 NA TRBV6-1 CASSDPAYGYTF TGTGCCAGCAGTGACCCGGCATATGGCTACACCTTC
NA TRBJ2-1 NA TRBV27 CASSPGAGYSYNEQFF TGTGCCAGCAGTCCGGGTGCAGGGTACTCCTACAATGAGCAGTTCTTC
once TRBJ1-1 NA TRBV10-2 CATDGGSEAFF TGCGCCACCGACGGGGGGTCTGAAGCTTTCTTT
NA TRBJ1-1 NA TRBV7-6 CASSLAQSQIVTEAFF TGTGCCAGCAGCTTAGCTCAATCCCAGATCGTAACTGAAGCTTTCTTT
NA TRBJ1-1 NA TRBV14 CASSQDPWTEAFF TGTGCCAGCAGCCAAGATCCGTGGACTGAAGCTTTCTTT
NA TRBJ1-2 NA TRBV5-1 CASKDIPSQDYGYTF TGCGCCAGCAAGGACATCCCCTCACAGGACTATGGCTACACCTTC
once TRBJ2-2 TRBD1 TRBV11-2 CASSPQGQGLFF TGTGCCAGCAGCCCCCAAGGACAGGGGCTGTTTTTT
NA TRBJ2-2 NA TRBV10-3 CAISEPYSSSGELFF TGTGCCATCAGTGAGCCCTACAGTAGCTCCGGGGAGCTGTTTTTT
NA TRBJ2-5 TRBD2 TRBV29-1 CSGLTSGGETQYF TGCAGCGGCCTGACTAGCGGGGGAGAGACCCAGTACTTC
once TRBJ1-1 NA TRBV13 CASSPSGSEAFF TGTGCCAGCAGCCCCTCGGGCTCTGAAGCTTTCTTT
NA TRBJ2-2 TRBD1 TRBV14 CASRQDRVYGELFF TGTGCCAGCAGACAGGACAGGGTATACGGGGAGCTGTTTTTT
NA TRBJ1-2 NA TRBV14 CASSQVGNYGYTF TGTGCCAGCAGCCAAGTCGGCAACTATGGCTACACCTTC
few TRBJ2-6 NA TRBV5-1 CASSVGSSGANVLTF TGCGCCAGCAGCGTGGGGAGCTCTGGGGCCAACGTCCTGACTTTC